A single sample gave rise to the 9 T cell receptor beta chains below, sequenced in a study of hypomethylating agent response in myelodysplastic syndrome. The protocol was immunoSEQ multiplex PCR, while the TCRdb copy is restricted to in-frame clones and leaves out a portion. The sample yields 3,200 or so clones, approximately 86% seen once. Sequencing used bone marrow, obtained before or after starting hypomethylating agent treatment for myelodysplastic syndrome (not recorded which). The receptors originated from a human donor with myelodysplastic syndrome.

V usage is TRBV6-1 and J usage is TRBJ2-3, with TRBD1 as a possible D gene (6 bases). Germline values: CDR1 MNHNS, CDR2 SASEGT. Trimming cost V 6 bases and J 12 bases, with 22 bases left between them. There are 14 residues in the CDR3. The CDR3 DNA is TGTGCCAGCAGAGCAACAGGGTCCCTCCCCTTCCAGTATTTT. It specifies CASRATGSLPFQYF.

The CDR3 DNA reads TGTGCCAGCAGTTACTCAGGGGAAGGAGAGACCCAGTACTTC. As protein: CASSYSGEGETQYF. This chain connects TRBV6-5 to TRBJ2-5, with D possibly matching TRBD1 (5 bases). The CDR3 has 14 amino acids. V was shortened by 0 bases and J by 4 bases, with 9 bases between the two germline ends. CDR1 and CDR2 (germline): MNHEY, SVGAGI.

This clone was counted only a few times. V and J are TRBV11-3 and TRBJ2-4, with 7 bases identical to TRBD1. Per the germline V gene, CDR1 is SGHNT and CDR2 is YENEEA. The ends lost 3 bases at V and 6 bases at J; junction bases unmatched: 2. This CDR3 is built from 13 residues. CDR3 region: CASSFAGGNIQYF. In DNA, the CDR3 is TGTGCCAGCAGCTTTGCAGGGGGAAACATTCAGTACTTC.

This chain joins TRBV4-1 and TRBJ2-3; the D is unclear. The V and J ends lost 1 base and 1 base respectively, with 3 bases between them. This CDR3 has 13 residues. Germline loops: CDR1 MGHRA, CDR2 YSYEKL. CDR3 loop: CASSQVGTDTQYF. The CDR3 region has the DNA TGCGCCAGCAGCCAAGTGGGCACAGATACGCAGTATTTT.

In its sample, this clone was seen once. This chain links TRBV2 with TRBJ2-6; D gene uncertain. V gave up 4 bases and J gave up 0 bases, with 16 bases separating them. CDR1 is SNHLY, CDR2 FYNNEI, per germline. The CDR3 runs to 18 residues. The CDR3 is CASSGRTRPTSGANVLTF. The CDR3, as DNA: TGTGCCAGCAGTGGGCGCACTCGTCCCACCTCTGGGGCCAACGTCCTGACTTTC.

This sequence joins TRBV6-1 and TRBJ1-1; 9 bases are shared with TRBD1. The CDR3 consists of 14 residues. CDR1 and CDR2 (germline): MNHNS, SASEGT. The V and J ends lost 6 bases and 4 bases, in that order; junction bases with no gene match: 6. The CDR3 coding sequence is TGTGCCAGCAGCTCCACAGGGGGCTTCACTGAAGCTTTCTTT. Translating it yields CASSSTGGFTEAFF.

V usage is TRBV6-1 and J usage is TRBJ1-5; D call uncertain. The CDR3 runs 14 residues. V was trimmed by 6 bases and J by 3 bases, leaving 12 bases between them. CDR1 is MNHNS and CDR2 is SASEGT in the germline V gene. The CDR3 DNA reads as TGTGCCAGCAGACCCAACGGGGTCAATCAGCCCCAGCATTTT. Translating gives CASRPNGVNQPQHF.

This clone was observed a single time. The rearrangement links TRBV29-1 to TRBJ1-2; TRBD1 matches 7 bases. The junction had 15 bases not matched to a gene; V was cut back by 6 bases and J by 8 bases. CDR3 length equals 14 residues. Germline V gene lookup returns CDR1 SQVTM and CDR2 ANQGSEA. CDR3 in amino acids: CSVHQGVGGLGYTF. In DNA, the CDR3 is TGCAGCGTCCACCAGGGGGTCGGGGGTCTGGGCTACACCTTC.

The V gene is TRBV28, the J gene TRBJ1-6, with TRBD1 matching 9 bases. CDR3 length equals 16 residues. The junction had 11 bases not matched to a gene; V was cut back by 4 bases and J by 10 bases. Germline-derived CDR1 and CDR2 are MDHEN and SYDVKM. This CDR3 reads CASSSVGTGWESPLHF. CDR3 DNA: TGTGCCAGCAGTTCTGTCGGGACAGGGTGGGAGTCACCCCTCCACTTT.